Listed below are T cell receptor beta chains from one sample, sequenced in a study of T cell repertoires in cytomegalovirus infection. A single record per CDR3 protein comes from TCRdb applying MiXCR to the reads. The sample carries some 700,000 distinct CDR3 sequences, 35% to 40% recorded once. Sequenced: PBMCs. The receptor source for this set is a human donor in good health (CMV status not recorded). Some clones in this sample may be carry-over from other donors' samples. Both conserved end residues are part of each CDR3. The D gene is left open where the match is weak. Clone size is not always given. Where it is, it says once, few, many or a class for expanded clones.

>16|TRBV6-5|NA|TRBJ1-2|NA
CASSYSPGSSPYGYPF
TGTGCCAGCAGTTACTCCCCAGGGTCGTCCCCCTATGGCTACCCCTTC
>13|TRBV10-1|NA|TRBJ2-1|NA
CASSEGGANEQFF
TGCGCCAGCAGTGAGGGCGGGGCAAATGAGCAGTTCTTC
>15|TRBV27|NA|TRBJ2-7|TRBD1
CASSLLQGARHEQYF
TGTGCCAGCAGTTTATTGCAGGGGGCGCGACACGAGCAGTACTTC
>14|TRBV7-6|few|TRBJ2-1|NA
CASSSADSYNEQFF
TGTGCCAGCAGCTCTGCGGATTCCTACAATGAGCAGTTCTTC
>14|TRBV6-5|few|TRBJ2-1|NA
CASSLGGTTGEQFF
TGTGCCAGCAGTCTCGGCGGGACGACCGGGGAGCAGTTCTTC
>14|TRBV20-1|NA|TRBJ2-3|TRBD1
CSSRAQGRTDTQYF
TGCAGTTCTAGAGCACAGGGGCGCACAGATACGCAGTATTTT
>16|TRBV19|NA|TRBJ2-2|NA
CASSPLIRGDTGELFF
TGTGCCAGTAGTCCCCTAATCAGGGGTGACACCGGGGAGCTGTTTTTT
>16|TRBV19|NA|TRBJ1-5|NA
CASSLGGSASNQPQHF
TGTGCCAGTAGTTTGGGAGGAAGCGCTAGCAATCAGCCCCAGCATTTT
>15|TRBV6-6|NA|TRBJ2-7|TRBD1
CASRTGGQSYYEQYF
TGTGCCAGCAGAACAGGGGGCCAATCGTACTACGAGCAGTACTTC
>13|TRBV12-3/TRBV12-4|NA|TRBJ1-2|NA
CASSLARDDCYTF
TGTGCCAGCAGTTTGGCCAGGGATGATTGCTACACCTTC
>16|TRBV28|NA|TRBJ1-5|NA
CASHFGGDLSNQPQHF
TGTGCCAGCCACTTCGGGGGGGACCTTAGCAATCAGCCCCAGCATTTT
>13|TRBV25-1|NA|TRBJ1-2|NA
CASSEFVGDGYTF
TGTGCCAGCAGTGAGTTCGTCGGAGATGGCTACACCTTC
>15|TRBV6-1|NA|TRBJ1-5|NA
CASSGVGGSNQPQHF
TGTGCCAGCAGTGGAGTCGGAGGTAGCAATCAGCCCCAGCATTTT
>15|TRBV19|few|TRBJ2-1|NA
CASSTDGGTYNEQFF
TGTGCCAGTAGTACTGATGGCGGTACCTACAATGAGCAGTTCTTC
>15|TRBV19|NA|TRBJ1-4|NA
CASSPSGEGREKLFF
TGTGCCAGTAGCCCGTCAGGGGAAGGAAGAGAAAAACTGTTTTTT
>17|TRBV9|NA|TRBJ1-1|NA
CASSVTGRRGPNTEAFF
TGTGCCAGCAGCGTTACAGGGAGGCGGGGGCCGAACACTGAAGCTTTCTTT
>14|TRBV4-2|once|TRBJ1-5|NA
CASSQPGANQPQHF
TGTGCCAGCAGCCAACCGGGGGCGAATCAGCCCCAGCATTTT
>14|TRBV7-2|many|TRBJ1-1|NA
CASSLDQGRTEAFF
TGTGCCAGCAGCTTGGATCAGGGTCGGACTGAAGCTTTCTTT
>15|TRBV6-5|few|TRBJ1-1|NA
CASSYSGQENTEAFF
TGTGCCAGCAGTTACTCGGGGCAGGAGAACACTGAAGCTTTCTTT
>14|TRBV12-3/TRBV12-4|few|TRBJ2-4|TRBD1
CASSPGQGRNIQYF
TGTGCCAGCAGTCCTGGACAGGGCCGAAACATTCAGTACTTC